Below, 26 T cell receptor beta chains from the same sample are listed, as sequenced in a study of cytotoxic CD8 clonotypes in ibrutinib-treated CLL (dated by TCRdb to 2020 to 2022). According to the study, the label for this sample's time point signals: about eleven months on ibrutinib. The library relied on the immunoSEQ multiplex PCR assay. Imported from immuneACCESS, the table was reduced by TCRdb to in-frame sequences with V and J called. These copies leave out some clones; in studies compared against another copy, an unresolved V gene accounts for under half, and the cause of the remainder is not known. This sample holds 65,000 to 85,000 clones; 90% were observed only once. The ten largest clonotypes hold around 3.1% of the sample. The material sequenced was PBMCs, taken after 12 months of ibrutinib treatment. The source is a human donor with chronic lymphocytic leukemia.

The chain couples TRBV7-6 to TRBJ2-7; 8 bases align to TRBD2. This CDR3 contains 14 residues. The germline V gene has CDR1 SGHVS and CDR2 FNYEAQ. With V trimmed by 5 bases and J by 3 bases, 6 bases remained unmatched. The CDR3 here is CASSPGGGSYEQYF. CDR3 DNA sequence: TGTGCCAGCAGCCCGGGGGGGGGTAGCTACGAGCAGTACTTC.

This chain connects TRBV19 to TRBJ1-1, with D uncertain. The germline V gene encodes CDR1 LNHDA and CDR2 SQIVND (reference sequence). The CDR3 has 15 residues. With 8 bases removed from V and 5 bases from J, the gap between germline ends came to 21 bases. CDR3 DNA: TGTGCCAGTGGTGCTCGGGAGGTTTTTTCTACTGAAGCTTTCTTT. Protein: CASGAREVFSTEAFF. Combining the CDR3 with reference TRBV19 and TRBJ1-1 gives the whole variable domain DGGITQSPKYLFRKEGQNVTLSCEQNLNHDAMYWYRQDPGQGLRLIYYSQIVNDFQKGDIAEGYSVSREKKESFPLTVTSAQKNPTAFYLCASGAREVFSTEAFFGQGTRLTVV.

The V call is TRBV12-5, the J call TRBJ2-2; 10 nucleotides align to TRBD1. Trimming took 0 bases from V and 8 from J; bases not matched to a gene: 9. From germline, CDR1 is LGHNT and CDR2 FRNRAP. This CDR3 is 17 amino acids long. CDR3 nucleotides: TGTGCTAGTGGTTTGGTACTCATGGACAGGGGGGCTGGGGAGCTGTTTTTT. Its translation is CASGLVLMDRGAGELFF.

This chain links TRBV12-5 with TRBJ2-7; tentatively, D is TRBD1 (5 bases). Germline values: CDR1 LGHNT, CDR2 FRNRAP. Deletions cut 1 base from V and 2 bases from J, with 18 bases between. The CDR3 is made up of 17 amino acids. CDR3 region: CASGLGTTDVRAYEQYF. CDR3 in DNA: TGTGCTAGTGGTTTGGGGACGACAGATGTCCGGGCCTACGAGCAGTACTTC.

The rearrangement uses TRBV4-3 and TRBJ2-7; 7 nucleotides align to TRBD1. This CDR3 spans 19 amino acids. Losses at the gene ends were 1 base for V and 5 bases for J; bases not matched to a gene: 20. Germline CDR1 LGHNA, CDR2 YSLEER. CDR3: CASSQAVSSGGTFAHEQYF. The CDR3 nucleotides are TGCGCCAGCAGCCAAGCGGTATCGTCAGGGGGAACTTTCGCCCACGAGCAGTACTTC.

The chain has TRBV28 and TRBJ1-4; TRBD1 matches at 8 bases. J was trimmed by 4 bases and V by 6 bases; bases with no gene match: 25. CDR3 size: 21 residues. From germline, CDR1 is MDHEN and CDR2 SYDVKM. CDR3 protein: CASSLSPSGTGFPGSNEKLFF. As DNA, the CDR3 is TGTGCCAGCAGCCTATCCCCTTCCGGGACAGGCTTTCCCGGGAGTAATGAAAAACTGTTTTTT. The full variable domain, rest sourced from reference TRBV28 and TRBJ1-4, is DVKVTQSSRYLVKRTGEKVFLECVQDMDHENMFWYRQDPGLGLRLIYFSYDVKMKEKGDIPEGYSVSREKKERFSLILESASTNQTSMYLCASSLSPSGTGFPGSNEKLFFGSGTQLSVL.

This chain joins TRBV6-5 and TRBJ2-7; 7 bases fit TRBD1. The CDR3 runs to 14 residues. V was clipped by 5 bases and J by 0 bases; unmatched bases: 4. Germline values: CDR1 MNHEY, CDR2 SVGAGI. Written as DNA, the CDR3 is TGTGCCAGCAGTAGGGACAGCATCTCCTACGAGCAGTACTTC. Translated: CASSRDSISYEQYF.

This clone was observed once. The chain joins TRBV19 to TRBJ1-1; tentative D call: TRBD1 (6 bases). The CDR3 is 13 residues long. V lost 4 bases and J 5 bases, leaving 11 bases between the germline ends. The germline CDR1 and CDR2 sequences are LNHDA and SQIVND (reference sequence). This chain's CDR3 is CASSTGASTEAFF. Written as DNA, the CDR3 is TGTGCCAGTAGTACAGGGGCGAGTACTGAAGCTTTCTTT.

V and J are TRBV29-1 and TRBJ1-2, with unresolved D. Looked up from germline, CDR1 is SQVTM and CDR2 is ANQGSEA. This CDR3 region has 13 residues. Trimming left V 7 bases short and J 1 base short, with 13 bases between. This CDR3 is CSATDGDNYGYTF. The DNA of the CDR3 is TGCAGCGCAACAGACGGGGATAACTATGGCTACACCTTC.

The chain employs TRBV12-5 and TRBJ2-7, with 8 bases that match TRBD2. Germline V gene data show CDR1 as LGHNT and CDR2 as FRNRAP. The junction had 19 bases not matched to a gene; V was cut back by 2 bases and J by 4 bases. The CDR3 is made up of 19 amino acids. CDR3 coding DNA: TGTGCTAGTGGTTTGATTTGGGGGCGGGGGGCTTTTTCGGGATACGAGCAGTACTTC. This encodes CASGLIWGRGAFSGYEQYF.

CDR3 DNA: TGCGCCAGCAGCCAAGTCCCTAGCGGAGAAGAGACCCAGTACTTC. It codes for CASSQVPSGEETQYF. The chain is built from TRBV4-3 and TRBJ2-5, with TRBD2 matching over 7 bases. The CDR3 is made up of 15 amino acids. After removal of 1 base from V and 3 bases from J, the junction contained 5 bases not matched to a gene. Germline V gene lookup returns CDR1 LGHNA and CDR2 YSLEER.

DNA for the CDR3: TGTGCCAGCAGCACCGGGACAAGGAACACTGAAGCTTTCTTT. It encodes CASSTGTRNTEAFF. J is TRBJ1-1 and V is TRBV7-6, with D perhaps TRBD1 (6 bases). Trimming shortened V by 5 bases and J by 1 base, and 11 bases separated the two germline ends. Per the germline V gene, CDR1 is SGHVS and CDR2 is FNYEAQ. The CDR3 loop spans 14 amino acids.

This clone was counted a single time. This rearrangement joins TRBV5-1 to TRBJ1-1, with D perhaps matching TRBD1 (5 bases). The CDR3 has 14 residues. V lost 4 bases and J lost 4, with 14 bases in between. Germline values: CDR1 SGHRS, CDR2 YFSETQ. CDR3 nucleotides: TGCGCCAGCAGCCCGGGGGACCTAGCCACTGAAGCTTTCTTT. It yields the protein CASSPGDLATEAFF.

The chain links TRBV18 to TRBJ1-5; D gene unclear. The V gene lost 3 bases and the J gene lost 0 bases, with 9 bases spanning the gap. In germline, CDR1 is KGHSH, CDR2 LQKENI. This CDR3 is 15 amino acids long. The DNA of the CDR3 is TGTGCCAGCTCACCCGGGATGAATAGCAATCAGCCCCAGCATTTT. Protein product: CASSPGMNSNQPQHF.

The V call is TRBV6-1, the J call TRBJ1-1; no clear D. Trimming cost V 2 bases and J 6 bases, with 7 bases left between them. The CDR3 consists of 12 residues. Germline loops: CDR1 MNHNS, CDR2 SASEGT. As DNA, the CDR3 is TGTGCCAGCAGTGAAAACTCGCCTGAAGCTTTCTTT. Amino acids: CASSENSPEAFF.

V and J are TRBV11-3 and TRBJ1-1; TRBD1 is a possible D gene (6 bases). The V gene's germline CDR1 is SGHNT and CDR2 YENEEA. The CDR3 sequence is 15 residues long. V was pared by 7 bases and J by 5 bases, with 20 bases between. The CDR3 DNA sequence: TGTGCCAGCACCCGTCAAGGGGGATCAAAGACTGAAGCTTTCTTT. It yields the protein CASTRQGGSKTEAFF.

The chain links TRBV6-1 to TRBJ1-3; weak D call: TRBD1 (5 bases). Trimming cost V 0 bases and J 4 bases, with 16 bases left between them. The V gene's germline CDR1 is MNHNS and CDR2 SASEGT. There are 17 residues in the CDR3. CDR3 sequence: CASSEATAGSRGNTIYF. In DNA form, the CDR3 reads TGTGCCAGCAGTGAAGCGACGGCAGGGTCTAGGGGAAACACCATATATTTT.

The rearrangement uses TRBV7-6 and TRBJ2-2; a weak D match, TRBD1 (6 bases). From germline, CDR1 is SGHVS and CDR2 FNYEAQ. Between the trimmed V and J ends, which lost 3 bases and 5 bases, there was a span of 13 bases. The CDR3 sequence is 15 residues long. CDR3 sequence (DNA): TGTGCCAGCAGCTTTCGAATCCAGGGGACCGGGGAGCTGTTTTTT. Encoded protein: CASSFRIQGTGELFF.

This chain joins TRBV7-2 and TRBJ1-1; TRBD1 aligns across 7 bases. The CDR3 length is 14 residues. Per germline, CDR1 SGHTA and CDR2 FQGNSA. V dropped 7 bases and J dropped 3; count of bases not matched to a gene: 8. This chain's CDR3 is CASTLRGPYTEAFF. DNA of the CDR3: TGTGCCAGCACCCTGAGGGGGCCGTACACTGAAGCTTTCTTT.

The chain has TRBV6-4 and TRBJ1-5; D is ambiguous. Germline assignment: CDR1 MRHNA and CDR2 SNTAGT. Trimming took 3 bases from V and 6 from J, leaving 9 bases between them. The CDR3 consists of 13 residues. The CDR3, as DNA: TGTGCCAGCAGTGAAGGGAGGAGTCAGCCCCAGCATTTT. This codes for CASSEGRSQPQHF.

The V call is TRBV2, the J call TRBJ2-5, with D possibly TRBD2 on 5 matching bases. The V gene lost 10 bases and the J gene lost 5 bases, with 17 bases spanning the gap. Per germline, CDR1 SNHLY and CDR2 FYNNEI. This CDR3 region has 13 residues. CDR3 sequence: CATAGLLGETQYF. CDR3 DNA: TGTGCCACCGCGGGCCTACTGGGGGAGACCCAGTACTTC. Using reference TRBV2 and TRBJ2-5 for the parts outside the CDR3, the full variable domain is EPEVTQTPSHQVTQMGQEVILRCVPISNHLYFYWYRQILGQKVEFLVSFYNNEISEKSEIFDDQFSVERPDGSNFTLKIRSTKLEDSAMYFCATAGLLGETQYFGPGTRLLVL.

This rearrangement joins TRBV7-6 to TRBJ2-1; 9 bases fit TRBD2. In germline, CDR1 is SGHVS, CDR2 FNYEAQ. J gave up 3 bases and V 5 bases, and 5 bases lay outside the gene matches. The CDR3 sequence is 15 residues long. As DNA, the CDR3 is TGTGCCAGCAGCCCTAGCGGGATCAGCTACAATGAGCAGTTCTTC. Encoded protein: CASSPSGISYNEQFF.

Details on this clone: Other DNA sequences in the same sample also yield this CDR3. This chain uses TRBV5-1 with TRBJ1-3; D call uncertain. Germline CDR1 SGHRS, CDR2 YFSETQ. V shed 0 bases and J shed 4 bases, with 8 bases lying between them. The CDR3 extends over 14 amino acids. Here the CDR3 reads CASSLEGSGNTIYF. The CDR3 DNA sequence: TGCGCCAGCAGCTTGGAGGGTTCCGGAAACACCATATATTTT.

The chain joins TRBV5-5 to TRBJ1-1; tentative D call: TRBD1 (6 bases). Germline CDR1 SGHKS, CDR2 YYEKEE (reference sequence). This CDR3 is 16 amino acids long. V was trimmed by 5 bases and J by 4 bases, leaving 21 bases between them. CDR3 in DNA: TGTGCCAGCAGTCCCCTACAGGGCCCCGAGGGCACTGAAGCTTTCTTT. This codes for CASSPLQGPEGTEAFF.

With respect to this clone: It is likely a read error, because the conserved phenylalanine at the end of the CDR3 is missing. V is TRBV11-3 and J is TRBJ2-7; 13 positions match TRBD2. Germline V gene lookup returns CDR1 SGHNT and CDR2 YENEEA. With V trimmed by 5 bases and J by 5 bases, 6 bases remained unmatched. This CDR3 is built from 15 residues. In DNA, the CDR3 is TGTGCCAGCAGCCTGGGACTAGCGGGAACAAACGAGCAGTACCTC. This translates into CASSLGLAGTNEQYL.

This chain links TRBV5-1 with TRBJ2-7; no clear D. Per the germline V gene, CDR1 is SGHRS and CDR2 is YFSETQ. This CDR3 is built from 14 residues. The ends were cut back, 2 bases at V and 0 bases at J, with 9 bases in the middle. The CDR3 region is CASSFAQNSYEQYF. CDR3 nucleotide sequence: TGCGCCAGCAGCTTCGCGCAGAACTCCTACGAGCAGTACTTC.